This TCR beta chain was recorded in a study of blood T cell repertoires in COVID-19. A remark on this clone: The same CDR3 arises from other DNA sequences in this sample as well.

Authors' methods: Amplifying reference gene primers gave estimates of nucleated cell counts. Libraries were prepared by immunoSEQ multiplex PCR; TCRdb keeps only in-frame clonotypes and omits some of them. The V and J calls and clone size come from that table; D and trimming were worked out from the DNA. Of about 35,000 clones in the sample, about 86% were seen once. Germline CDR1 MNHEY, CDR2 SVGEGT. The ends were cut back, 4 bases at V and 0 bases at J, with 4 bases in the middle. The CDR3 spans 12 residues. Specimen: peripheral blood. This chain joins TRBV6-2 or TRBV6-3 and TRBJ2-7; D is uncertain. The clonotype was recovered from a human donor in a cohort sampled during active COVID-19. CDR3 region: CASSFLSYEQYF. The CDR3, as DNA: TGTGCCAGCAGTTTTCTCTCCTACGAGCAGTACTTC.